The source of this T cell receptor beta chain is a study of blood T cell repertoires in COVID-19. Study at large: Acute-phase and convalescent COVID-19 samples originated in the United States, Italy and Spain. PBMCs, B-cell-depleted T cells, or T cells provided the cDNA or gDNA that made up the material.

Only one count was recorded for this clone. Per the original data handling: From reference gene primer amplification, estimates of nucleated cell counts were derived. The assay was immunoSEQ multiplex PCR, and TCRdb's table has in-frame clones only and misses some. The DNA was the basis for D and trimming; V, J and clone size are from that table. Among 150,000 to 200,000 clones listed, about 85% were seen once. CDR1 and CDR2 (germline): LNHDA, SQIVND (reference sequence). Trimming removed 3 bases at V and 10 bases at J, with 25 bases between. This CDR3 has 18 residues. The TCR comes from a man younger than 30 with acute or convalescent COVID-19. This sequence joins TRBV19 and TRBJ1-6; the D is unclear. Specimen: peripheral blood. The CDR3 DNA sequence: TGTGCCAGTAGTATTGGCGCCGACGCTGCAGACACCAGGTCACCCCTCCACTTT. It yields the protein CASSIGADAADTRSPLHF.